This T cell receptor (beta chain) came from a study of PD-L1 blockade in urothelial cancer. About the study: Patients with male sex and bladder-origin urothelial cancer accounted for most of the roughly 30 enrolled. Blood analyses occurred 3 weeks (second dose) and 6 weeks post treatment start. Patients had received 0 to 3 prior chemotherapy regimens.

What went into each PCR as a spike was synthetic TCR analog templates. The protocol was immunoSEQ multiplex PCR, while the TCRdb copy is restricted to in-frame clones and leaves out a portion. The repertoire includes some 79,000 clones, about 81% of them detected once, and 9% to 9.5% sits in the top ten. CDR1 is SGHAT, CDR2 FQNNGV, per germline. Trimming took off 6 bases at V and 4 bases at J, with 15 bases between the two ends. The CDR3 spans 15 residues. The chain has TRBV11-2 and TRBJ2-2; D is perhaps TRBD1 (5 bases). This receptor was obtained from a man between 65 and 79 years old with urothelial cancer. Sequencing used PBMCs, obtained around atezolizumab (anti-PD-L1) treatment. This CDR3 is CASSLQKGITGELFF. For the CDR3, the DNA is TGTGCCAGCAGTCTACAGAAGGGGATCACCGGGGAGCTGTTTTTT. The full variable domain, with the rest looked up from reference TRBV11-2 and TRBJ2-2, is EAGVAQSPRYKIIEKRQSVAFWCNPISGHATLYWYQQILGQGPKLLIQFQNNGVVDDSQLPKDRFSAERLKGVDSTLKIQPAKLEDSAVYLCASSLQKGITGELFFGEGSRLTVL.